This TCR beta chain was sequenced in a study of control samples from healthy donors and cancer patients. Germline assignment: CDR1 MNHEY and CDR2 SMNVEV (reference sequence). Trimming took 5 bases from V and 2 from J, leaving 10 bases between them. The CDR3 covers 14 residues. The assay was immunoSEQ multiplex PCR, and TCRdb's table has in-frame clones only and misses some. Among tens of thousands of clones, roughly 87% were seen once, and the ten largest hold 1.6%. Sequenced material: PBMCs. The source of this sequence is a man in his forties with colorectal cancer. This rearrangement joins TRBV27 to TRBJ1-5; D is uncertain. In DNA form, the CDR3 reads TGTGCCAGCAGTCTTTCCCAGGGCAATCAGCCCCAGCATTTT. As protein: CASSLSQGNQPQHF.